This T cell receptor beta chain was documented in a study of T cell clusters in autoimmune cytopenias. The CDR3 covers 13 residues. By frequency, this clonotype is medium-sized. TRB was amplified from 250 ng of peripheral blood genomic DNA per sample. One tube held mixed TRB-A and TRB-B primer pools for touch-down PCR. TCRdb reanalyzed the multiplex PCR reads and collapses them to one entry per CDR3 protein, without DNA. The table for this sample gives roughly 5,100 distinct CDR3 sequences. This sample was also put to use in a study of T cell repertoires in aging, cancer and after chemotherapy. As that report states: These repertoire data do not allow conclusions about immunological memory after chemotherapy.

The sample comprised peripheral blood. This chain connects TRBV12-3 or TRBV12-4 to TRBJ1-4. The receptor's source is a human donor in good health. The CDR3: CASSLAEGEKLFF.